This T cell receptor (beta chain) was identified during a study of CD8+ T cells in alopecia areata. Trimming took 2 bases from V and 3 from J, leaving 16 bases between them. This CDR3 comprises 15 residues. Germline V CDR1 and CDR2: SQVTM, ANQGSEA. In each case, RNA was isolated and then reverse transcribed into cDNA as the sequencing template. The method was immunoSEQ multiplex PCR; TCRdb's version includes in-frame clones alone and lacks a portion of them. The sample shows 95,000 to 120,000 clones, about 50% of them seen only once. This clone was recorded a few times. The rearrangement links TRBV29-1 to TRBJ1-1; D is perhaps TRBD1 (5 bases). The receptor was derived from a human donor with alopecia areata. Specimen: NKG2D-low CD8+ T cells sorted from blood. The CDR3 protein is CSVEPARGADTEAFF. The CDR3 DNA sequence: TGCAGCGTTGAACCAGCCCGGGGCGCGGACACTGAAGCTTTCTTT.